These 20 T cell receptor beta chains were sequenced from one sample in a study of shared clonotypes between healthy human individuals. TCRdb keeps only in-frame clones here, not all; method: immunoSEQ multiplex PCR. The sample includes 530,000 or so clones, roughly 85% of them seen just once. The sequenced sample consisted of PBMCs. Receptors were obtained from a woman aged 40 to 50 in good health. Some clones in this sample may be carry-over from other donors' samples.

In its sample, this clone was seen a few times. The rearrangement uses TRBV21-1 and TRBJ1-1; the table gives TRBD1 as D, unverified against the DNA. TRBV21-1 is tagged as a pseudogene. The CDR3 has 15 amino acids. CDR3: CASSGETGAPWDAFF. DNA of the CDR3: TGTGCCAGCAGCGGAGAGACAGGAGCACCCTGGGATGCTTTCTTT.

The rearrangement links TRBV5-1 to TRBJ2-1; D remains ambiguous. Germline V CDR1 and CDR2: SGHRS, YFSETQ. The V end lost 1 base, the J end lost 0 bases, and 8 bases lay between the germline ends. This CDR3 is 15 amino acids long. The CDR3 DNA reads as TGCGCCAGCAGCTTGAGTGGTAACTCCTACAATGAGCAGTTCTTC. It encodes CASSLSGNSYNEQFF.

This clone was detected only once. V usage is TRBV27 and J usage is TRBJ2-7; no definite D call. In germline, CDR1 is MNHEY, CDR2 SMNVEV (reference sequence). Trimming left V 6 bases short and J 0 bases short, with 18 bases between. CDR3 size: 16 residues. The CDR3 is CASSPQLVGSSYEQYF. CDR3 in DNA: TGTGCCAGCAGCCCCCAGTTGGTCGGTAGCTCCTACGAGCAGTACTTC.

This sequence joins TRBV7-9 and TRBJ2-7, with D possibly matching TRBD1 (6 bases). This CDR3 region has 13 residues. From germline, CDR1 is SEHNR and CDR2 FQNEAQ (reference sequence). The V gene lost 4 bases and the J gene lost 7 bases, with 14 bases spanning the gap. The CDR3 bases are TGTGCCAGCAGCTATAGGGACATACGGGAGCAGTACTTC. Its protein is CASSYRDIREQYF.

The rearrangement uses TRBV15 and TRBJ2-3; TRBD2 matches 7 bases. Germline V CDR1 and CDR2: LNHNV, YYDKDF (reference sequence). V shed 3 bases, J shed 2 bases, and the junction held 5 bases outside the gene matches. CDR3 size: 15 residues. The CDR3 loop reads CATSSWTSVTDTQYF. DNA of the CDR3: TGTGCCACCAGCAGCTGGACTAGTGTCACAGATACGCAGTATTTT.

V and J are TRBV5-6 and TRBJ2-2; 7 nucleotides agree with TRBD1. V shed 1 base, J shed 6 bases, and the junction held 9 bases outside the gene matches. The CDR3 is made up of 16 amino acids. Germline V gene lookup returns CDR1 SGHDT and CDR2 YYEEEE. CDR3 DNA sequence: TGTGCCAGCAGCTTGATAGGGGGCGCGTTCCCCGGGGAGCTGTTTTTT. This translates into CASSLIGGAFPGELFF.

The gene calls are TRBV25-1 and TRBJ2-7, with D perhaps being TRBD1 or TRBD2 (6 bases each). Germline CDR1 is MGHDK and CDR2 is SYGVNS. V lost 4 bases to trimming and J lost 1 base, with 11 bases between them. There are 14 residues in the CDR3. CDR3 bases: TGTGCCAGCAGTGTCAGGGGAGGTTCCTACGAGCAGTACTTC. Translating it yields CASSVRGGSYEQYF.

The CDR3 DNA sequence: TGTGCCAGCAGTCCCCCGGCCGGGACAGGGGGCGGCGAGCAGTACTTC. This translates into CASSPPAGTGGGEQYF. V usage is TRBV28 and J usage is TRBJ2-7; the match to TRBD1 covers 12 bases. From germline, CDR1 is MDHEN and CDR2 SYDVKM. The CDR3 loop spans 16 amino acids. Trimming cost V 5 bases and J 6 bases; bases outside gene matches: 11.

The chain combines TRBV2 with TRBJ2-3; maybe TRBD2 (5 bases). Deletions cut 4 bases from V and 4 bases from J, with 15 bases between. Germline V gene lookup returns CDR1 SNHLY and CDR2 FYNNEI. The CDR3 runs to 15 residues. The CDR3 protein is CASSVNGVSPDTQYF. The CDR3 bases are TGTGCCAGCAGTGTGAACGGGGTTAGCCCAGATACGCAGTATTTT.

This clone appeared a few times. The chain recombines TRBV5-1 with TRBJ1-3; D remains unclear. Germline V gene lookup returns CDR1 SGHRS and CDR2 YFSETQ. Between the trimmed V and J ends, which lost 4 bases and 0 bases, there was a span of 14 bases. CDR3 size: 16 residues. CDR3 amino acids: CASSPRGMNSGNTIYF. The CDR3 nucleotides are TGCGCCAGCAGCCCGCGGGGTATGAACTCTGGAAACACCATATATTTT.

The chain combines TRBV7-2 with TRBJ2-3, with 9 bases aligning to TRBD1. Trimming removed 5 bases from V and 4 bases from J; junction bases left unmatched: 10. There are 16 residues in the CDR3. Germline V gene lookup returns CDR1 SGHTA and CDR2 FQGNSA. The CDR3 is CASSAGTGYIADTQYF. The CDR3 nucleotides read TGTGCCAGCAGCGCGGGGACAGGGTATATCGCAGATACGCAGTATTTT.

The genes are TRBV7-7 and TRBJ1-1, with a weak D call TRBD1 (5 bases). V was trimmed by 5 bases and J by 1 base, leaving 11 bases between them. The CDR3 has 14 residues. Germline CDR1 SSHAT, CDR2 FNYEAQ (reference sequence). CDR3: CASSPVDTNTEAFF. DNA for the CDR3: TGTGCCAGCAGCCCAGTGGACACGAACACTGAAGCTTTCTTT.

J is TRBJ2-1 and V is TRBV27, with no clear D. From germline, CDR1 is MNHEY and CDR2 SMNVEV (reference sequence). This CDR3 contains 15 residues. Trimming shortened V by 3 bases and J by 1 base, and 10 bases separated the two germline ends. DNA of the CDR3: TGTGCCAGCAGTTTCGGCGTCGGGTCCTACAATGAGCAGTTCTTC. Translation gives CASSFGVGSYNEQFF.

V is TRBV11-3 and J is TRBJ2-1; TRBD1 matches 11 bases. This CDR3 has 17 residues. V trimming: 3 bases; J trimming: 8 bases; junction bases outside the gene matches: 12. The germline gives CDR1 SGHNT, CDR2 YENEEA. The CDR3 protein is CASSFNRPGQGGDEQFF. CDR3 nucleotide sequence: TGTGCCAGCAGCTTTAACCGCCCGGGACAGGGGGGAGATGAGCAGTTCTTC.

This clone was recorded at least ten times. V is TRBV28 and J is TRBJ2-3; D ambiguous. CDR1 and CDR2 from the germline V gene are MDHEN and SYDVKM. This CDR3 contains 12 residues. V was cut by 4 bases and J by 3 bases, with 5 bases left in between. The CDR3 here is CASSSQTDTQYF. CDR3 coding DNA: TGTGCCAGCAGTTCGCAAACAGATACGCAGTATTTT.

The chain has TRBV18 and TRBJ2-2; D possibly corresponds to TRBD1 (5 bases). This CDR3 is 14 amino acids long. CDR1 is KGHSH and CDR2 is LQKENI in the germline V gene. V lost 2 bases and J lost 4, with 8 bases in between. This chain's CDR3 is CASSPFQGTGELFF. DNA for the CDR3: TGTGCCAGCTCACCATTCCAGGGCACCGGGGAGCTGTTTTTT.

CDR3 residues: CSVSARGVYEQYF. DNA of the CDR3: TGCAGCGTTAGTGCGAGGGGGGTGTACGAGCAGTACTTC. The gene calls are TRBV29-1 and TRBJ2-7, with D tentatively TRBD1 or TRBD2 (6 bases each). V shed 5 bases and J shed 4 bases, with 15 bases lying between them. Germline CDR1 is SQVTM and CDR2 is ANQGSEA. This CDR3 region has 13 residues.

The rearrangement links TRBV11-3 to TRBJ2-1; the D is unclear. The CDR3 consists of 16 residues. Between the trimmed V and J ends, which lost 5 bases and 9 bases, there was a span of 23 bases. Germline lookup yields CDR1 SGHNT and CDR2 YENEEA. The CDR3 nucleotides are TGTGCCAGCAGCGTAGGGAATCCCTTTGGCCTTGGTGAGCAGTTCTTC. Amino acids: CASSVGNPFGLGEQFF. The complete variable domain, with remaining parts taken from reference TRBV11-3 and TRBJ2-1, reads EAGVVQSPRYKIIEKKQPVAFWCNPISGHNTLYWYLQNLGQGPELLIRYENEEAVDDSQLPKDRFSAERLKGVDSTLKIQPAELGDSAVYLCASSVGNPFGLGEQFFGPGTRLTVL.

This rearrangement joins TRBV5-1 to TRBJ1-2; TRBD1 aligns across 8 bases. V dropped 0 bases and J dropped 5; count of bases not matched to a gene: 6. Germline assignment: CDR1 SGHRS and CDR2 YFSETQ. There are 15 residues in the CDR3. DNA of the CDR3: TGCGCCAGCAGCTTGGACGGGGACAGGCTTTATGGCTACACCTTC. This translates into CASSLDGDRLYGYTF.

CDR3 DNA: TGTGCCAGCTCACCGATGACAGGGGTAAGCAATGAGCAGTTCTTC. Translating it yields CASSPMTGVSNEQFF. The chain has TRBV18 and TRBJ2-1; 8 bases fit TRBD1. CDR3 length: 15 amino acids. Germline V gives CDR1 KGHSH, CDR2 LQKENI. Trimming at V came to 3 bases and at J to 6 bases, leaving 7 bases not matched to a gene.